The subject of this entry is one T cell receptor beta chain. The antigen this receptor binds is unknown. No quality values exist for individual bases; no much larger clone is one base distant. This sample is drawn from a study of blood T cell repertoires in COVID-19 (dated by TCRdb to about 2020). The study in broad terms: Collaborator samples came from the United States, Italy and Spain and covered acute and convalescent phases of COVID-19. The material from the prospective study consisted of cDNA or gDNA derived from T cells, B-cell-depleted T cells, or PBMCs. Where available, HLA class I and class II types were taken from metadata supplied by the sample provider and were not determined by assay-based typing. Subjects who had been exposed to COVID-19, were actively infected with it, or had recovered from it provided the deeply sampled blood TCRbeta repertoires that made up the dataset. A de-identified subject ID, COVID-19 status, age in years and sex were almost always included in the sample metadata. The repertoires were released in a freely available public database meant as a resource for research on the immune response to SARS-CoV-2. The samples were drawn from two sources: the first 160 participants of the ongoing ImmuneRACE study, and approximately 1,300 subjects contributed by 6 global collaborators.

Whole blood was collected in K2EDTA tubes by collaborating institutions according to the institutions' own protocols. For TCRbeta analysis, collaborators shipped samples in one of three forms: frozen whole blood, isolated PBMCs, or DNA extracted from either of those sample types. The cysteine opens and the phenylalanine closes a CDR3 of 15 amino acids. Solely the CDR3 DNA is kept, with 45 bases framed from the first base. V and J are trimmed by 7 bases and 0 bases, and the gene matches miss 6 bases of the junction. According to the germline V gene, CDR1 reads MDHEN and CDR2 reads SYDVKM. On the study overall, not on this receptor specifically: How much clinical and demographic metadata was included differed by source and by participant, and the metadata was provided uncurated.

TCRbeta CDR3 regions were amplified from genomic DNA using the immunoSEQ Assay, a bias-controlled multiplex PCR. Per the source publication's procedure: Within the assay, amplification of reference gene primers was used to estimate how many nucleated cells each sample contained. To quantify the absolute abundance of each unique TCRbeta CDR3 rearrangement, sequence reads were collapsed and filtered. Productive Simpson clonality was computed per sample as the square root of Simpson's diversity index over productive rearrangements. The table comes from immuneACCESS by way of TCRdb, which keeps in-frame sequences with V and J called. Part of the clones is missing from these tables; in studies checked, under half for an unresolved V gene and the rest for unknown reasons. The V and J calls and clone size come from that table; D and trimming were worked out from the DNA. Here the sample has some 140,000 clones; about four fifths occur a single time. The ten largest clones represent about 8.4% of the sample.

The receptor comes from a woman aged 55-75 years with active or convalescent COVID-19. Sequencing was carried out using peripheral blood. The rearranged chain carries TRBV28 and TRBJ2-3, and 8 junction bases match TRBD1. The base sequence is TGTGCCAGCACAGGACAGGGCTCTAGCACAGATACGCAGTATTTT. This translates into CASTGQGSSTDTQYF.